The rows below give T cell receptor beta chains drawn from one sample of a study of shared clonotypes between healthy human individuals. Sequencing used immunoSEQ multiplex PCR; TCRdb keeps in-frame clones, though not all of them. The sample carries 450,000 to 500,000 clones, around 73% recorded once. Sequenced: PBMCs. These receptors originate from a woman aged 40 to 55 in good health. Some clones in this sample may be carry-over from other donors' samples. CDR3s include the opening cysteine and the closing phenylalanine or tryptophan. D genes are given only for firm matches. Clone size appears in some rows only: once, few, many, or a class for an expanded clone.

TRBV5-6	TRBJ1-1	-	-	TGTGCCAGCAGCTCTACACAGGGCTTGGCTGAAGCTTTCTTT	CASSSTQGLAEAFF
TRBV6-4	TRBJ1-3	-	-	TGTGCCAAAATAACGAAGGGGGGATATTTCTCTGGAAACACCATATATTTT	CAKITKGGYFSGNTIYF
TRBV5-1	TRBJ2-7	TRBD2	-	TGCGCCAGCAGCTTAAGCGGGAACTACGAGCAGTACTTC	CASSLSGNYEQYF
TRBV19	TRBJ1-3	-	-	TGTGCCAGTAGTTCCGGACGCCTGCTCTCTGGAAACACCATATATTTT	CASSSGRLLSGNTIYF
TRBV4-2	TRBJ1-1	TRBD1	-	TGTGCCAGCAGCCAATCCGGGACAGAGAACACTGAAGCTTTCTTT	CASSQSGTENTEAFF
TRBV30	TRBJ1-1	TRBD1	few	TGTGCCTCTTGGACAGGCCCACCCGCCTTCATGAACACTGAAGCTTTCTTT	CASWTGPPAFMNTEAFF
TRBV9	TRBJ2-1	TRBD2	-	TGTGCCAGCAGCGTAGACCAGCGGGGTCCCCACAATGAGCAGTTCTTC	CASSVDQRGPHNEQFF
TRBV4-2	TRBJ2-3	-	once	TGTGCCAGCAGCCAAGACGGGGGAAGTACAGATACGCAGTATTTT	CASSQDGGSTDTQYF
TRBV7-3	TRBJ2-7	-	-	TGTGCCAGCAGCTCCACCGACTCGGGGAAGCAGTACTTC	CASSSTDSGKQYF
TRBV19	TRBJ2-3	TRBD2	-	TGTGCCAGTAGTAACCCCGCGAGCGGGAGTCTCTATACGCAGTATTTT	CASSNPASGSLYTQYF